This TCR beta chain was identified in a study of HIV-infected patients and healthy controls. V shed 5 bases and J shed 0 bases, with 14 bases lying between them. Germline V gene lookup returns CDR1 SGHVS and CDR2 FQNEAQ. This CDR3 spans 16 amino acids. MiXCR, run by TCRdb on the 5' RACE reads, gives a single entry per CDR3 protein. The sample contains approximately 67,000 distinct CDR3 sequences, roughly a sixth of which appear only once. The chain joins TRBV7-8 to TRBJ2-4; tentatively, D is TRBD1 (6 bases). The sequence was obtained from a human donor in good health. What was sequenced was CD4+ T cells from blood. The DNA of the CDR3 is TGTGCCAGCAGCCCCCGAGGGGGAGAAGCCAAAAACATTCAGTACTTC. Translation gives CASSPRGGEAKNIQYF.